The next 9 T cell receptor beta chains were all read from a single sample in a study of blood T cell repertoires in COVID-19. The protocol was immunoSEQ multiplex PCR, while the TCRdb copy is restricted to in-frame clones and leaves out a portion. The sample shows about 33,000 clones, approximately 95% of them seen only once. What was sequenced was peripheral blood. The receptors were sampled from a male donor with active COVID-19.

This chain joins TRBV4-2 and TRBJ1-1; 7 bases map to TRBD1. The V gene's germline CDR1 is LGHNA and CDR2 YNFKEQ. The V segment lost 3 bases and the J segment 4 bases; nucleotides outside the gene matches: 8. This CDR3 comprises 15 residues. CDR3 amino acids: CASSQDGQVGTEAFF. CDR3 coding DNA: TGTGCCAGCAGCCAGGACGGACAGGTGGGCACTGAAGCTTTCTTT.

The chain uses TRBV28 and TRBJ2-7, with a weak D call TRBD1 (6 bases). The V gene's germline CDR1 is MDHEN and CDR2 SYDVKM. Trimming removed 6 bases at V and 2 bases at J, with 23 bases between. The length of the CDR3 is 17 residues. CDR3 sequence (DNA): TGTGCCAGCAGCACCCCTCCGGGCAGGGGAAGCGCCTACGAGCAGTACTTC. It specifies CASSTPPGRGSAYEQYF.

This chain links TRBV7-9 with TRBJ2-7, with a possible D match to TRBD1 (5 bases). The CDR3 consists of 13 residues. In germline, CDR1 is SEHNR, CDR2 FQNEAQ (reference sequence). The V end was cut by 2 bases, the J end by 3 bases, with 8 bases between. The CDR3 bases are TGTGCCAGCAGCTTAACAGGACGCTACGAGCAGTACTTC. It translates to CASSLTGRYEQYF.

The chain has TRBV25-1 and TRBJ1-1, with D unclear. The CDR3 loop spans 12 amino acids. V was clipped by 3 bases and J by 6 bases, with 8 bases between them. Germline loops: CDR1 MGHDK, CDR2 SYGVNS. CDR3 in DNA: TGTGCCAGCAGTGATTATCGTTCTGAAGCTTTCTTT. This translates into CASSDYRSEAFF.

The rearrangement uses TRBV4-1 and TRBJ2-6; 9 bases fit TRBD1. Germline V gives CDR1 MGHRA, CDR2 YSYEKL. The CDR3 is made up of 19 amino acids. After removal of 1 base from V and 0 bases from J, the junction contained 7 bases not matched to a gene. The chain's CDR3 is CASSQVPGTGSSGANVLTF. The CDR3 bases are TGCGCCAGCAGCCAAGTTCCCGGGACAGGGTCCTCTGGGGCCAACGTCCTGACTTTC.

The V and J genes are TRBV14 and TRBJ2-7; no firm D call. V shed 1 base and J shed 4 bases, with 14 bases lying between them. Germline V gene data show CDR1 as SGHDN and CDR2 as FVKESK. The length of the CDR3 is 15 residues. Written as DNA, the CDR3 is TGTGCCAGCAGCCAAGCTCCAGGAACCCATTACGAGCAGTACTTC. It specifies CASSQAPGTHYEQYF.

The chain couples TRBV4-1 to TRBJ1-2, with D unresolved. Trimming removed 1 base from V and 5 bases from J, with 8 bases in between. Germline CDR1 reads MGHRA; CDR2 reads YSYEKL. The CDR3 contains 13 residues. The CDR3 DNA is TGCGCCAGCAGCCAAGCCTCCCGGTATGGCTACACCTTC. It encodes CASSQASRYGYTF.

This clone has only one observation. This chain connects TRBV7-9 to TRBJ1-4, with D perhaps TRBD1 (6 bases). V lost 6 bases, J lost 0 bases, and 11 bases lay in between. The CDR3 runs to 15 residues. CDR1 SEHNR and CDR2 FQNEAQ come from the germline V gene (reference sequence). The DNA of the CDR3 is TGTGCCAGCAGTGTACAGGGTTCAACTAATGAAAAACTGTTTTTT. It translates to CASSVQGSTNEKLFF.

The J gene is TRBJ2-2, the V gene TRBV29-1; TRBD1 is a possible D gene (6 bases). In germline, CDR1 is SQVTM, CDR2 ANQGSEA. With 2 bases removed from V and 3 bases from J, the gap between germline ends came to 13 bases. This CDR3 spans 15 amino acids. CDR3 sequence (DNA): TGCAGCGTTGAATTCGCAGGGGATTACACCGGGGAGCTGTTTTTT. Protein product: CSVEFAGDYTGELFF.